The 31 T cell receptor beta chains below were found in one sample sequenced in a study of cytomegalovirus exposure and HLA in healthy donors. Amplification used 60 Vbeta primers and 13 Jbeta primers. Generated by immunoSEQ multiplex PCR, the TCRdb table keeps only in-frame clones and is missing some. Among 130,000 or so clones listed, about 80% were seen once. The sequenced sample consisted of PBMCs. Source of these receptors: a woman aged 45-65 years in good health and CMV-seropositive.

The rearrangement joins TRBV7-2 to TRBJ2-5, with a tentative D call TRBD1 (5 bases). From germline, CDR1 is SGHTA and CDR2 FQGNSA. The V end lost 2 bases, the J end lost 4 bases, and 11 bases lay between the germline ends. CDR3 size: 14 residues. Written as DNA, the CDR3 is TGTGCCAGCAGCTTACAGGGTACAGGAGAGACCCAGTACTTC. Residues: CASSLQGTGETQYF.

The chain links TRBV7-2 to TRBJ2-3; D is unresolved. The CDR3 is made up of 12 amino acids. V was trimmed by 7 bases and J by 7 bases, leaving 12 bases between them. CDR1 and CDR2 from the germline V gene are SGHTA and FQGNSA. The CDR3 protein is CASTLLPNTQYF. In DNA, the CDR3 is TGTGCCAGCACCCTCCTACCGAATACGCAGTATTTT.

This clone was detected only a few times. The chain joins TRBV30 to TRBJ2-3, with a weak D call TRBD2 (5 bases). V was clipped by 4 bases and J by 4 bases, with 12 bases between them. There are 13 residues in the CDR3. Germline CDR1 GTSNPN, CDR2 SVGIG (reference sequence). CDR3 sequence: CAWTSAGPDTQYF. The CDR3 coding sequence is TGTGCCTGGACGTCGGCGGGCCCAGATACGCAGTATTTT.

This chain uses TRBV11-1 with TRBJ1-2; possible D gene TRBD1, 6 bases. Trimming pared 4 bases from V and 0 bases from J, leaving 12 bases between. Germline assignment: CDR1 SGHAT and CDR2 FQDESV (reference sequence). The CDR3 totals 15 residues. The DNA of the CDR3 is TGTGCCAGCAGCTCCCGGACAGTAGCTAACTATGGCTACACCTTC. It codes for CASSSRTVANYGYTF.

The chain couples TRBV5-1 to TRBJ1-2; D unresolved. This CDR3 is built from 14 residues. Trimming cost V 4 bases and J 4 bases, with 14 bases left between them. Germline V gene data show CDR1 as SGHRS and CDR2 as YFSETQ. The CDR3 DNA is TGCGCCAGCAGCGTTGGTGAGGGTGTCTATGGCTACACCTTC. Protein: CASSVGEGVYGYTF.

The V and J genes are TRBV19 and TRBJ1-1, with 9 positions matching TRBD1. J was trimmed by 3 bases and V by 9 bases; bases with no gene match: 8. The germline V gene encodes CDR1 LNHDA and CDR2 SQIVND (reference sequence). The CDR3 loop spans 14 amino acids. CDR3 in amino acids: CASRNRGLDTEAFF. CDR3 sequence (DNA): TGTGCCAGCAGAAACAGGGGGCTGGACACTGAAGCTTTCTTT. Variable domain in full (rest from reference TRBV19 and TRBJ1-1): DGGITQSPKYLFRKEGQNVTLSCEQNLNHDAMYWYRQDPGQGLRLIYYSQIVNDFQKGDIAEGYSVSREKKESFPLTVTSAQKNPTAFYLCASRNRGLDTEAFFGQGTRLTVV.

The gene calls are TRBV15 and TRBJ1-2; D might be TRBD1 (6 bases). The CDR3 length is 16 residues. Trimming shortened V by 2 bases and J by 4 bases, and 17 bases separated the two germline ends. The germline gives CDR1 LNHNV, CDR2 YYDKDF (reference sequence). Here the CDR3 reads CATSRRIGQQSYGYTF. The CDR3 DNA reads TGTGCCACCAGCAGACGAATCGGACAGCAGTCCTATGGCTACACCTTC.

This chain uses TRBV19 with TRBJ1-2; tentative D call: TRBD1 (6 bases). This CDR3 comprises 15 residues. Trimming cost V 4 bases and J 3 bases, with 15 bases left between them. CDR1 is LNHDA, CDR2 SQIVND, per germline (reference sequence). CDR3 in DNA: TGTGCCAGTAGTAAAAGGACAGAGGGGTACTATGGCTACACCTTC. It encodes CASSKRTEGYYGYTF.

This clone was observed a few times. This chain uses TRBV30 with TRBJ2-7; D possibly corresponds to TRBD2 (5 bases). The CDR3 covers 15 residues. Trimming pared 0 bases from V and 3 bases from J, leaving 15 bases between. Germline CDR1 is GTSNPN and CDR2 is SVGIG (reference sequence). The CDR3 region is CAWSVSSGYSYEQYF. The CDR3 nucleotides are TGTGCCTGGAGTGTATCGTCGGGGTACAGCTACGAGCAGTACTTC.

CDR3 protein: CASSPLSRGQETQYF. DNA for the CDR3: TGTGCCAGCAGCCCCCTCTCGCGGGGACAAGAGACCCAGTACTTC. The chain is built from TRBV4-2 and TRBJ2-5, with a weak D call TRBD2 (6 bases). Germline values: CDR1 LGHNA, CDR2 YNFKEQ. The V gene lost 4 bases and the J gene lost 2 bases, with 14 bases spanning the gap. The CDR3 runs to 15 residues.

This chain joins TRBV7-8 and TRBJ1-5; 8 bases match TRBD1. The ends lost 5 bases at V and 1 base at J; junction bases unmatched: 10. Germline V gene sequence: CDR1 SGHVS, CDR2 FQNEAQ. CDR3 length: 17 amino acids. The CDR3 region is CASSTQGGAGSNQPQHF. CDR3 bases: TGTGCCAGCAGCACACAGGGGGGGGCAGGCAGCAATCAGCCCCAGCATTTT.

V gene TRBV15 combines with J gene TRBJ2-7, with 8 bases lining up with TRBD2. With V trimmed by 0 bases and J by 13 bases, 11 bases remained unmatched. The germline V gene has CDR1 LNHNV and CDR2 YYDKDF (reference sequence). The CDR3 runs to 14 residues. In DNA form, the CDR3 reads TGTGCCACCAGCAGAGATTTGGCTAGCGGGTTCCGATACTTC. It is translated as CATSRDLASGFRYF.

This chain links TRBV19 with TRBJ2-1; D may be TRBD2 (6 bases). The CDR3 length is 16 residues. Germline CDR1 and CDR2: LNHDA and SQIVND (reference sequence). The germline V and J ends were trimmed by 4 bases and 6 bases, with 19 bases remaining between them. CDR3 nucleotide sequence: TGTGCCAGTAGTACTGGGCGGGGACCTCCTGGCAATGAGCAGTTCTTC. This encodes CASSTGRGPPGNEQFF. The full variable domain, its missing parts supplied by reference TRBV19 and TRBJ2-1, is DGGITQSPKYLFRKEGQNVTLSCEQNLNHDAMYWYRQDPGQGLRLIYYSQIVNDFQKGDIAEGYSVSREKKESFPLTVTSAQKNPTAFYLCASSTGRGPPGNEQFFGPGTRLTVL.

The rearrangement uses TRBV2 and TRBJ2-5, with 10 bases fitting TRBD2. Germline V gene sequence: CDR1 SNHLY, CDR2 FYNNEI. The CDR3 is 15 amino acids. J was trimmed by 4 bases and V by 6 bases; bases with no gene match: 8. For the CDR3, the DNA is TGTGCCAGCAGGGGCCAGCGGGGGGGAGGAGAGACCCAGTACTTC. It translates to CASRGQRGGGETQYF.

As DNA, the CDR3 is TGTGCCAGCAGCTCCCGGGGGGCTAGGGATACGCAGTATTTT. Translating it yields CASSSRGARDTQYF. V usage is TRBV7-2 and J usage is TRBJ2-3, with D tentatively TRBD2 (7 bases). Germline CDR1 SGHTA, CDR2 FQGNSA. Trimming took 4 bases from V and 6 from J, leaving 14 bases between them. The CDR3 sequence is 14 residues long.

The genes are TRBV4-3 and TRBJ2-3, with 7 bases aligning to TRBD1. The CDR3 runs to 16 residues. CDR1 is LGHNA, CDR2 YSLEER, per germline. Germline trimming cut 3 bases from V and 3 bases from J; bases unmatched to any gene: 9. In DNA, the CDR3 is TGCGCCAGCAGCCAGGGCTACAGGGGTCGGACAGATACGCAGTATTTT. This gives the protein CASSQGYRGRTDTQYF.

A remark on this clone: The junction and the germline gene differ at one end; a read error may be behind it. The chain combines TRBV7-7 with TRBJ2-1; the D gene is possibly TRBD2 (5 bases). This CDR3 spans 14 amino acids. Germline V gives CDR1 SSHAT, CDR2 FNYEAQ (reference sequence). For the CDR3, the DNA is TGTGCTAGCAGCTTAGGACTCTCTAGCAATGAGCAGTTCTTC. This sequence encodes CASSLGLSSNEQFF.

This clone is a singleton in its sample. The chain combines TRBV6-6 with TRBJ2-7; 8 nucleotides agree with TRBD1. The V segment lost 0 bases and the J segment 6 bases; nucleotides outside the gene matches: 10. Germline assignment: CDR1 MNHNY and CDR2 SVGAGI (reference sequence). This CDR3 region has 16 residues. The CDR3 sequence is CASSYSPRQGAGEQYF. CDR3 nucleotides: TGTGCCAGCAGTTACTCCCCGCGGCAGGGGGCGGGCGAGCAGTACTTC.

This rearrangement joins TRBV21-1 to TRBJ1-2; the table's D call TRBD1 went unverified against the DNA. TRBV21-1 has pseudogene status. The CDR3 runs to 15 residues. CDR3 DNA: TGTGCCAGCACCCTTCCTCCGGGACAGGACTATGGCTACACCTTC. The encoded protein is CASTLPPGQDYGYTF.

The CDR3 loop is CASSLVTGAYEQYF. In DNA, the CDR3 is TGTGCCAGCAGCTTAGTAACGGGAGCATACGAGCAGTACTTC. The chain links TRBV7-2 to TRBJ2-7, with D tentatively TRBD2 (6 bases). Trimming took 1 base from V and 4 from J, leaving 11 bases between them. The CDR3 runs to 14 residues. The germline V gene encodes CDR1 SGHTA and CDR2 FQGNSA. Together with reference TRBV7-2 and TRBJ2-7, the CDR3 gives the full variable domain: GAGVSQSPSNKVTEKGKDVELRCDPISGHTALYWYRQSLGQGLEFLIYFQGNSAPDKSGLPSDRFSAERTGGSVSTLTIQRTQQEDSAVYLCASSLVTGAYEQYFGPGTRLTVT.

The V and J genes are TRBV4-2 and TRBJ1-3, with D unresolved. Germline CDR1 and CDR2: LGHNA and YNFKEQ. Trimming left V 0 bases short and J 0 bases short, with 6 bases between. This CDR3 region has 15 residues. CDR3 in DNA: TGTGCCAGCAGCCAAGAGAGGATCTCTGGAAACACCATATATTTT. It encodes CASSQERISGNTIYF.

The chain links TRBV5-1 to TRBJ2-5, with a tentative D call TRBD2 (5 bases). The CDR3 is 14 residues long. Trimming took off 4 bases at V and 2 bases at J, with 12 bases between the two ends. The germline CDR1 and CDR2 sequences are SGHRS and YFSETQ. CDR3 in DNA: TGCGCCAGCAGCCCGAGGACTCCACAAGAGACCCAGTACTTC. Residues: CASSPRTPQETQYF.

The chain joins TRBV5-1 to TRBJ2-5; unclear D gene. Trimming stripped 1 base from V and 1 base from J, with 8 bases between. The CDR3 is 14 residues long. Germline V gene lookup returns CDR1 SGHRS and CDR2 YFSETQ. DNA for the CDR3: TGCGCCAGCAGCTTGACTACCCCCCAAGAGACCCAGTACTTC. Translating it yields CASSLTTPQETQYF.

The chain has TRBV6-5 and TRBJ2-7; no reliable D call. Trimming removed 4 bases at V and 8 bases at J, with 9 bases between. Germline CDR1 reads MNHEY; CDR2 reads SVGAGI. The length of the CDR3 is 11 residues. The CDR3 spells CASSSSLQQYF. The CDR3 DNA is TGTGCCAGCAGTTCGTCTCTCCAGCAGTACTTC.

The V gene is TRBV4-1, the J gene TRBJ2-7; D is undetermined. Germline V gene lookup returns CDR1 MGHRA and CDR2 YSYEKL. V lost 1 base to trimming and J lost 2 bases, with 9 bases between them. The CDR3 runs to 14 residues. CDR3 sequence reads: CASSQAEWAYEQYF. In DNA, the CDR3 is TGCGCCAGCAGCCAAGCGGAGTGGGCCTACGAGCAGTACTTC.

The CDR3 spells CASSASGGMGDEQFF. CDR3 in DNA: TGTGCCAGCAGTGCTAGCGGGGGCATGGGTGATGAGCAGTTCTTC. The chain uses TRBV6-6 and TRBJ2-1, with 10 bases fitting TRBD2. CDR3 length equals 15 residues. V shed 5 bases and J 8 bases; nucleotides not matched to a gene: 9. Germline V gene sequence: CDR1 MNHNY, CDR2 SVGAGI (reference sequence).

The chain couples TRBV9 to TRBJ2-1; D ambiguous. The CDR3 contains 13 residues. Trimming removed 3 bases at V and 12 bases at J, with 16 bases between. Germline V gene lookup returns CDR1 SGDLS and CDR2 YYNGEE. CDR3 sequence reads: CASSGVVASLQFF. The DNA for the CDR3 is TGTGCCAGCAGCGGGGTGGTGGCTAGTCTGCAGTTCTTC.

The chain links TRBV21-1 to TRBJ1-1. TRBV21-1 is classified as a pseudogene. This CDR3 region has 12 residues. The CDR3 nucleotides are TGTGCCAGCAGCAAAGTAGGAGGGTGCGCTTTCTTT. Translation: CASSKVGGCAFF.

The chain carries TRBV27 and TRBJ2-7; TRBD1 is a possible D gene (6 bases). CDR1 is MNHEY and CDR2 is SMNVEV in the germline V gene (reference sequence). V dropped 4 bases and J dropped 3 bases, with 13 bases sitting between them. The CDR3 loop spans 14 amino acids. CDR3 sequence (DNA): TGTGCCAGCAGTTCCTTTAGGGGGAACTACGAGCAGTACTTC. This sequence encodes CASSSFRGNYEQYF.

The V gene is TRBV7-2, the J gene TRBJ2-5; 12 nucleotides match TRBD2. The CDR3 totals 16 residues. Germline CDR1 is SGHTA and CDR2 is FQGNSA. The V gene end was trimmed by 2 bases and the J gene end by 2 bases; junction bases not matched to a gene: 3. The CDR3 reads CASSLTSGGWQETQYF. Written as DNA, the CDR3 is TGTGCCAGCAGCTTAACTAGCGGGGGGTGGCAAGAGACCCAGTACTTC.

J is TRBJ2-7 and V is TRBV5-1, with TRBD2 matching 8 bases. Germline V CDR1 and CDR2: SGHRS, YFSETQ. The CDR3 totals 17 residues. V shed 0 bases and J 0 bases; nucleotides not matched to a gene: 8. The CDR3 loop is CASSLELAGISSYEQYF. The CDR3 DNA sequence: TGCGCCAGCAGCTTGGAGTTAGCGGGGATAAGCTCCTACGAGCAGTACTTC.